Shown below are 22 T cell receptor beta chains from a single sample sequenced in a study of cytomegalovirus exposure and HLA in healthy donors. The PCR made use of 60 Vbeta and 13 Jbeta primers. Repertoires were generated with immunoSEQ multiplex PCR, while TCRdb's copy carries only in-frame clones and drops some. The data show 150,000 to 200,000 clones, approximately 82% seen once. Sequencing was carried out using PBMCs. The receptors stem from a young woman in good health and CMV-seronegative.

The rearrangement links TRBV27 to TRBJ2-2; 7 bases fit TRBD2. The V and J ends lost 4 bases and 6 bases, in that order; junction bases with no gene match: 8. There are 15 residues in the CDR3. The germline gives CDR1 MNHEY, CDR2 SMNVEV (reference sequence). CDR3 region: CASSSGGGPPGELFF. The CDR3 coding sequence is TGTGCCAGCAGTTCGGGGGGAGGGCCCCCCGGGGAGCTGTTTTTT.

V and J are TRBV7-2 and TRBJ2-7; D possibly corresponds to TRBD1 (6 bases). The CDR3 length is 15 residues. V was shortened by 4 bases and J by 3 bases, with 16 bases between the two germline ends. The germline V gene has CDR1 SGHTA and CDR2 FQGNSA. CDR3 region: CASSSLGASLYEQYF. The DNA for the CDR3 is TGTGCCAGCAGCTCTTTGGGGGCCTCACTCTACGAGCAGTACTTC.

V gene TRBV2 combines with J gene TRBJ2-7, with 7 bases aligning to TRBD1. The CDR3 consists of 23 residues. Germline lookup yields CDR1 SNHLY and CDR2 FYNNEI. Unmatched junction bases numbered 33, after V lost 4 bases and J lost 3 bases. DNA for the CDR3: TGTGCCAGCAGTGGCCAGACAGGGCGACCCCCGAGCAGGGAGAGAAGCTACTACTACGAGCAGTACTTC. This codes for CASSGQTGRPPSRERSYYYEQYF. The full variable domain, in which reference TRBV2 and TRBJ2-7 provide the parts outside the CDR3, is EPEVTQTPSHQVTQMGQEVILRCVPISNHLYFYWYRQILGQKVEFLVSFYNNEISEKSEIFDDQFSVERPDGSNFTLKIRSTKLEDSAMYFCASSGQTGRPPSRERSYYYEQYFGPGTRLTVT.

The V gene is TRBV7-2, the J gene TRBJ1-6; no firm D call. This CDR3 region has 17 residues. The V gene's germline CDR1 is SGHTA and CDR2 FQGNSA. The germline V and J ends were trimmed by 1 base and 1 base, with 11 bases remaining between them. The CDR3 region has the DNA TGTGCCAGCAGCTTAGAATCCGTAGAGTCCTATAATTCACCCCTCCACTTT. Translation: CASSLESVESYNSPLHF.

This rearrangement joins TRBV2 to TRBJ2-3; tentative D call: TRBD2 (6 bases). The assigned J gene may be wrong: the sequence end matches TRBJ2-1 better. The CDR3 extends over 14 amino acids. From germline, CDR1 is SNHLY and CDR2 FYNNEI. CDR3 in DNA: TGTGCCAGTGGCCGGGGGAGCTCCTACAATGAGCAGTTCTTC. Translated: CASGRGSSYNEQFF.

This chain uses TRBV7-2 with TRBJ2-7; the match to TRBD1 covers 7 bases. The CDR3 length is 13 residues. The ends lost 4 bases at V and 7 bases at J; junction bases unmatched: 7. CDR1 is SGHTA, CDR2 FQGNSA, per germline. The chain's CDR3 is CASSSRDSREQYF. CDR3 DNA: TGTGCCAGCAGCTCCAGGGACAGTCGTGAGCAGTACTTC.

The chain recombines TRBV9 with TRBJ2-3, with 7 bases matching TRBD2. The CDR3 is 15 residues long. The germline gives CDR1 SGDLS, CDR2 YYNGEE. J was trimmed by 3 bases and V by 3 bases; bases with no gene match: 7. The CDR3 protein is CASSGGASGTDTQYF. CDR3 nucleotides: TGTGCCAGCAGCGGAGGGGCTAGCGGTACAGATACGCAGTATTTT.

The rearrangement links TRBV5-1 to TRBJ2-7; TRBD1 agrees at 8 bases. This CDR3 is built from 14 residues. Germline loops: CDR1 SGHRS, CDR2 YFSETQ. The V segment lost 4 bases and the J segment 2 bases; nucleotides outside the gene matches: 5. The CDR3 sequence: CASSGGTGTYEQYF. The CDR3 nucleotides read TGCGCCAGCAGCGGGGGGACAGGTACCTACGAGCAGTACTTC.

Here the CDR3 reads CASSSDRLNTEAFF. The CDR3 nucleotides read TGTGCCAGCAGCTCCGACAGGTTGAACACTGAAGCTTTCTTT. The rearrangement uses TRBV5-4 and TRBJ1-1; TRBD1 is a possible D gene (6 bases). The V gene lost 3 bases and the J gene lost 0 bases, with 9 bases spanning the gap. The CDR3 length is 14 residues. Germline V gene sequence: CDR1 SGHNT, CDR2 YYREEE (reference sequence). Variable domain in full (rest from reference TRBV5-4 and TRBJ1-1): ETGVTQSPTHLIKTRGQQVTLRCSSQSGHNTVSWYQQALGQGPQFIFQYYREEENGRGNFPPRFSGLQFPNYSSELNVNALELDDSALYLCASSSDRLNTEAFFGQGTRLTVV.

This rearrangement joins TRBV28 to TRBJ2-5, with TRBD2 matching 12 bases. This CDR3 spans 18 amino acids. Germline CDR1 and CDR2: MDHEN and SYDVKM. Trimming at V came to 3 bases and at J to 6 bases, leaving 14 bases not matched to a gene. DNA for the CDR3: TGTGCCAGCAGTTTGATTAATACTAGCGGGGGGCCTTGGAAGACCCAGTACTTC. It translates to CASSLINTSGGPWKTQYF.

CDR3 bases: TGTGCCAGCGCCAAGAGGGGGTCAACCTACGAGCAGTACTTC. Translating gives CASAKRGSTYEQYF. V and J are TRBV2 and TRBJ2-7, with D possibly TRBD1 on 6 matching bases. The CDR3 sequence is 14 residues long. Germline CDR1 is SNHLY and CDR2 is FYNNEI. Trimming shortened V by 8 bases and J by 2 bases, and 16 bases separated the two germline ends. The variable domain in full, completed from reference TRBV2 and TRBJ2-7, reads EPEVTQTPSHQVTQMGQEVILRCVPISNHLYFYWYRQILGQKVEFLVSFYNNEISEKSEIFDDQFSVERPDGSNFTLKIRSTKLEDSAMYFCASAKRGSTYEQYFGPGTRLTVT.

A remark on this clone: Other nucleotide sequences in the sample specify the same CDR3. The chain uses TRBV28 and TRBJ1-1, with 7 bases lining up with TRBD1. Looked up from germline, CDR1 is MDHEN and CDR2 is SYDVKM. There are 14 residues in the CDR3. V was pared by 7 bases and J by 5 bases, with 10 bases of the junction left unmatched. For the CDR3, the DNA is TGTGCCAGCATAACAGGGGCTGGGGATACTGAAGCTTTCTTT. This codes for CASITGAGDTEAFF.

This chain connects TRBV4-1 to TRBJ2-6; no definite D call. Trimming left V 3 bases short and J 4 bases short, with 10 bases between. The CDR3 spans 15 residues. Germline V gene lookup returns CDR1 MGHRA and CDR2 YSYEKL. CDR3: CASSHQNTGANVLTF. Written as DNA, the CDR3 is TGCGCCAGCAGCCACCAGAACACAGGGGCCAACGTCCTGACTTTC.

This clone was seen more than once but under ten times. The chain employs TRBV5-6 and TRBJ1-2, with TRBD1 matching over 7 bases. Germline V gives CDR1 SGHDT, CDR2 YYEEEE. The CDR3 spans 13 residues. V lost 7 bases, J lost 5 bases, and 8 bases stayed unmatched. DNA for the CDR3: TGTGCCAGCGGCGCAGGGGGGACTTATGGCTACACCTTC. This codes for CASGAGGTYGYTF. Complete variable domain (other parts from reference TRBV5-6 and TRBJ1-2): DAGVTQSPTHLIKTRGQQVTLRCSPKSGHDTVSWYQQALGQGPQFIFQYYEEEERQRGNFPDRFSGHQFPNYSSELNVNALLLGDSALYLCASGAGGTYGYTFGSGTRLTVV.

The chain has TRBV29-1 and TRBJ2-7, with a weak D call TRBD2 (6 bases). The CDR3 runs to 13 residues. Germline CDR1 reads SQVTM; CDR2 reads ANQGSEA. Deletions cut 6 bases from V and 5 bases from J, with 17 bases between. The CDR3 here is CSVPRPGGDEQYF. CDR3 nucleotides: TGCAGCGTCCCAAGACCCGGGGGAGACGAGCAGTACTTC.

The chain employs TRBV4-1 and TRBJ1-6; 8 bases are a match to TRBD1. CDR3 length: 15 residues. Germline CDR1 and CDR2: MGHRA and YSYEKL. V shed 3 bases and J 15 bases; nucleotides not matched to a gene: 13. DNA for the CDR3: TGCGCCAGCAGCCAGGTGACAGGGGTGCGCAGTGGCCTCCACTTT. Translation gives CASSQVTGVRSGLHF.

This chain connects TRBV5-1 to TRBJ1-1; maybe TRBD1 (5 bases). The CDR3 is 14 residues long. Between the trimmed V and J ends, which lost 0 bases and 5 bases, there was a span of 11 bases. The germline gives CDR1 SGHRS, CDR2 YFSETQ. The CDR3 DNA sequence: TGCGCCAGCAGCTTGGTCGGGGAGGGGACTGAAGCTTTCTTT. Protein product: CASSLVGEGTEAFF. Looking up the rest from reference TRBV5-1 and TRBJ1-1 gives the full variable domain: KAGVTQTPRYLIKTRGQQVTLSCSPISGHRSVSWYQQTPGQGLQFLFEYFSETQRNKGNFPGRFSGRQFSNSRSEMNVSTLELGDSALYLCASSLVGEGTEAFFGQGTRLTVV.

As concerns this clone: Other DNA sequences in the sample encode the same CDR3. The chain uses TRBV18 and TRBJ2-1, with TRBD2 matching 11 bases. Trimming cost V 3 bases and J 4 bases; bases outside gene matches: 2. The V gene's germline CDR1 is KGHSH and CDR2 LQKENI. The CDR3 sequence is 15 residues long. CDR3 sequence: CASSPGTSGYNEQFF. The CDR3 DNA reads TGTGCCAGCTCACCCGGGACTAGCGGATACAATGAGCAGTTCTTC.

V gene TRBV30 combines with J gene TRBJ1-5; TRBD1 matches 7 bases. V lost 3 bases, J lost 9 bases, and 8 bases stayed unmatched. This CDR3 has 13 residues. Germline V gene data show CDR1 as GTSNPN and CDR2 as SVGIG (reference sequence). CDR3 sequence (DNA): TGTGCCTGGAGCGTCGAGGGGGCCCGGCCCCAGCATTTT. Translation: CAWSVEGARPQHF.

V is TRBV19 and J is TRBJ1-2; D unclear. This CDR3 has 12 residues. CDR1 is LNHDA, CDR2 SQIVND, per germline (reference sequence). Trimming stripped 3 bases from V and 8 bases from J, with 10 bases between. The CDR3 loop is CASSIQTGGYTF. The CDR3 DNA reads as TGTGCCAGTAGTATCCAGACGGGAGGCTACACCTTC.

For the CDR3, the DNA is TGTGCCAGCAGCGGGACAGGGGGCGCGGGGCCCCAGCATTTT. This translates into CASSGTGGAGPQHF. The chain has TRBV9 and TRBJ1-5, with TRBD1 identical over 11 bases. The trim removed 3 bases at V and 9 bases at J, leaving 5 bases unmatched. Germline V gives CDR1 SGDLS, CDR2 YYNGEE. CDR3 length equals 14 residues.

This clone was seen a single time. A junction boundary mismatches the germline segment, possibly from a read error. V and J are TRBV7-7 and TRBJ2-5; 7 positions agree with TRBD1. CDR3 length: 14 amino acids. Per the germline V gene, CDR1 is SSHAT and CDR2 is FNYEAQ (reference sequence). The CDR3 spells CASSPDRTQETQYF. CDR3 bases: TGTGCTAGCAGCCCGGACAGGACCCAAGAGACCCAGTACTTC.